The 24 T cell receptor beta chains in this list originate from one sample, sequenced in a study of blood T cells in healthy people across ages. A sample-barcoded 5' primer and a J-beta primer mix were used in a second PCR of about 7 to 12 cycles. TCRdb fed the 5' RACE reads into MiXCR, producing one record per CDR3 protein. The sample holds fewer than 2,000,000 distinct CDR3 sequences, about 39% seen once. The sequenced sample was blood. The receptors stem from a human donor in good health.

This clonotype has at least ten counts. The chain couples TRBV3-1 to TRBJ1-5, with D uncertain. Germline-derived CDR1 and CDR2 are LGHDT and YNNKEL (reference sequence). CDR3 length: 15 amino acids. V was pared by 0 bases and J by 1 base, with 7 bases between. The CDR3, as DNA: TGTGCCAGCAGCCAAGATGTAGGGAGCAATCAGCCCCAGCATTTT. Translation gives CASSQDVGSNQPQHF.

The J gene is TRBJ2-6, the V gene TRBV2; the D is unclear. V was clipped by 1 base and J by 0 bases, with 10 bases between them. The CDR3 is made up of 17 amino acids. Germline V gives CDR1 SNHLY, CDR2 FYNNEI. CDR3 DNA sequence: TGTGCCAGCAGTGAAGAAGGTGACCCCTCTGGGGCCAACGTCCTGACTTTC. It specifies CASSEEGDPSGANVLTF.

This chain links TRBV20-1 with TRBJ2-5; 9 nucleotides align to TRBD2. V shed 7 bases and J 3 bases; nucleotides not matched to a gene: 6. The CDR3 has 13 residues. Germline V gene data show CDR1 as DFQATT and CDR2 as SNEGSKA (reference sequence). DNA for the CDR3: TGCAGTGTCAGGGGCGGGGGGGAAGAGACCCAGTACTTC. Protein: CSVRGGGEETQYF.

This chain links TRBV5-1 with TRBJ1-6; D may be TRBD1 (5 bases). V dropped 4 bases and J dropped 7 bases, with 12 bases sitting between them. CDR3 length: 14 amino acids. Germline CDR1 SGHRS, CDR2 YFSETQ. The CDR3 is CASSRGRGNSPLHF. CDR3 DNA sequence: TGCGCCAGCAGCCGGGGTCGGGGGAATTCACCCCTCCACTTT.

The V and J genes are TRBV20-1 and TRBJ2-4; D uncertain. The CDR3 covers 15 residues. The germline gives CDR1 DFQATT, CDR2 SNEGSKA (reference sequence). V lost 4 bases and J 0 bases, leaving 13 bases between the germline ends. CDR3 region: CSAMRRSLAKNIQYF. CDR3 coding DNA: TGCAGTGCTATGCGTCGGAGCCTAGCCAAAAACATTCAGTACTTC.

This clonotype has more than one count but fewer than ten. V usage is TRBV15 and J usage is TRBJ1-1, with D tentatively TRBD1 (6 bases). V was clipped by 5 bases and J by 8 bases, with 21 bases between them. This CDR3 is built from 15 residues. Germline assignment: CDR1 LNHNV and CDR2 YYDKDF (reference sequence). The CDR3 spells CATSPHSRGGVEAFF. The DNA of the CDR3 is TGTGCCACCAGCCCTCACTCCAGGGGTGGGGTCGAAGCTTTCTTT.

The rearrangement links TRBV28 to TRBJ2-1; a weak D match, TRBD1 (5 bases). V lost 4 bases and J lost 2, with 15 bases in between. Looked up from germline, CDR1 is MDHEN and CDR2 is SYDVKM. CDR3 length: 16 residues. The CDR3 spells CASSWVWTLTYNEQFF. As DNA, the CDR3 is TGTGCCAGCAGTTGGGTGTGGACACTCACCTACAATGAGCAGTTCTTC.

This clonotype turned up a few times. This sequence joins TRBV9 and TRBJ2-3; D is unclear. The CDR3 totals 13 residues. V lost 0 bases to trimming and J lost 6 bases, with 8 bases between them. Germline-derived CDR1 and CDR2 are SGDLS and YYNGEE. CDR3 DNA sequence: TGTGCCAGCAGCGTAGAAGGCTTCGATACGCAGTATTTT. Amino acid sequence: CASSVEGFDTQYF.

Only one count was recorded for this clonotype. At one end the junction does not follow the germline gene, possibly because of a read error. V and J are TRBV27 and TRBJ1-2; 8 positions agree with TRBD1. The CDR3 is 16 residues long. Germline assignment: CDR1 MNHEY and CDR2 SMNVEV (reference sequence). The CDR3 DNA sequence: TGTGCCGGCAGTTTATGGCAAAACGGACAGGGCATGGGCTACACCTTC. Its translation is CAGSLWQNGQGMGYTF.

The V call is TRBV27, the J call TRBJ2-4, with 9 bases fitting TRBD2. The J call may be in error: the DNA end matches TRBJ2-7 better. Germline V gene data show CDR1 as MNHEY and CDR2 as SMNVEV (reference sequence). The CDR3 covers 16 residues. Here the CDR3 reads CASSSIQTSGYYEQYF. The CDR3 DNA reads as TGTGCCAGCAGTTCAATTCAAACTAGCGGGTACTACGAGCAGTACTTC.

This clonotype was detected only a few times. V gene TRBV2 combines with J gene TRBJ2-5; 10 bases line up with TRBD2. The germline V gene encodes CDR1 SNHLY and CDR2 FYNNEI. This CDR3 is 14 amino acids long. The junction had 5 bases not matched to a gene; V was cut back by 5 bases and J by 5 bases. CDR3 sequence reads: CASSTSGVPETQYF. As DNA, the CDR3 is TGTGCCAGCAGTACTAGCGGGGTTCCCGAGACCCAGTACTTC.

The genes are TRBV6-2 or TRBV6-3 and TRBJ1-4, with D unclear. This CDR3 region has 14 residues. Germline V gives CDR1 MNHEY, CDR2 SVGEGT. V dropped 7 bases and J dropped 0 bases, with 9 bases sitting between them. CDR3 coding DNA: TGTGCCAGCAAGATGAGAACAACTAATGAAAAACTGTTTTTT. This codes for CASKMRTTNEKLFF.

The CDR3 loop reads CASSFTRGEYGYTF. CDR3 coding DNA: TGTGCCAGCAGTTTTACCCGGGGGGAATATGGCTACACCTTC. The chain joins TRBV12-3 or TRBV12-4 to TRBJ1-2; possibly TRBD1 for D (5 bases). V was pared by 3 bases and J by 5 bases, with 13 bases between. The CDR3 loop spans 14 amino acids.

The chain carries TRBV2 and TRBJ2-1, with 13 bases lining up with TRBD2. This CDR3 spans 16 amino acids. J was trimmed by 8 bases and V by 5 bases; bases with no gene match: 9. CDR1 SNHLY and CDR2 FYNNEI come from the germline V gene. The CDR3 protein is CASSWTTSGGAHEQFF. The DNA of the CDR3 is TGTGCCAGCAGTTGGACTACTAGCGGGGGGGCACATGAGCAGTTCTTC. Combining the CDR3 with reference TRBV2 and TRBJ2-1 gives the whole variable domain EPEVTQTPSHQVTQMGQEVILRCVPISNHLYFYWYRQILGQKVEFLVSFYNNEISEKSEIFDDQFSVERPDGSNFTLKIRSTKLEDSAMYFCASSWTTSGGAHEQFFGPGTRLTVL.

Only a few counts were recorded for this clonotype. V is TRBV7-3 and J is TRBJ2-5; 13 nucleotides agree with TRBD2. After removal of 5 bases from V and 5 bases from J, the junction contained 8 bases not matched to a gene. CDR3 length equals 16 residues. Germline V gene data show CDR1 as SGHTA and CDR2 as FQGTGA. The CDR3 DNA sequence: TGTGCCAGCAGCCCTGGGACTAGCGGGGTCGCGGAGACCCAGTACTTC. Residues: CASSPGTSGVAETQYF. Full variable domain (remainder filled in from reference TRBV7-3 and TRBJ2-5): GAGVSQTPSNKVTEKGKYVELRCDPISGHTALYWYRQSLGQGPEFLIYFQGTGAADDSGLPNDRFFAVRPEGSVSTLKIQRTERGDSAVYLCASSPGTSGVAETQYFGPGTRLLVL.

As concerns this clonotype: Relative to the germline gene, one junction end is altered; a read error may explain this. The chain employs TRBV20-1 and TRBJ2-5, with D perhaps TRBD1 (5 bases). Matching the DNA end better, TRBJ2-7 makes the J call doubtful. The CDR3 totals 15 residues. Germline-derived CDR1 and CDR2 are DFQATT and SNEGSKA (reference sequence). The chain's CDR3 is CGARDEWQGRYEQYF. In nucleotides, the CDR3 is TGCGGTGCTAGAGATGAGTGGCAGGGTCGATACGAGCAGTACTTC.

This clonotype has more than one count but fewer than ten. The CDR3 bases are TGCAGTGCTAGCGGGGGAGTCACGTACAATGAGCAGTTCTTC. Translation: CSASGGVTYNEQFF. The chain carries TRBV20-1 and TRBJ2-1; D may be TRBD2 (6 bases). This CDR3 contains 14 residues. Germline CDR1 and CDR2: DFQATT and SNEGSKA (reference sequence). The V gene lost 3 bases and the J gene lost 4 bases, with 13 bases spanning the gap.

The rearrangement joins TRBV3-1 to TRBJ2-1; 8 positions agree with TRBD1. From germline, CDR1 is LGHDT and CDR2 YNNKEL (reference sequence). This CDR3 spans 16 amino acids. Trimming removed 0 bases from V and 7 bases from J; junction bases left unmatched: 8. The CDR3 loop is CASSQDLRQGRNEQFF. The CDR3 DNA follows: TGTGCCAGCAGCCAAGATCTCCGACAGGGGCGTAATGAGCAGTTCTTC.

The rearrangement links TRBV29-1 to TRBJ1-1; TRBD1 matches at 7 bases. CDR1 is SQVTM and CDR2 is ANQGSEA in the germline V gene. V lost 4 bases, J lost 5 bases, and 7 bases stayed unmatched. This CDR3 is built from 13 residues. The CDR3 loop is CSVAEGTATEAFF. The CDR3 DNA is TGCAGCGTTGCTGAAGGGACAGCTACTGAAGCTTTCTTT.

This chain uses TRBV10-3 with TRBJ2-1; 7 nucleotides line up with TRBD1. The junction had 5 bases not matched to a gene; V was cut back by 4 bases and J by 2 bases. CDR1 and CDR2 (germline): ENHRY, SYGVKD. This CDR3 spans 15 amino acids. CDR3 protein: CAISGSDRAYNEQFF. In DNA form, the CDR3 reads TGTGCCATCAGTGGTTCAGACAGGGCCTACAATGAGCAGTTCTTC.

This clonotype was counted a few times. The chain is built from TRBV5-1 and TRBJ1-2, with TRBD1 matching 7 bases. With V trimmed by 4 bases and J by 7 bases, 10 bases remained unmatched. The CDR3 contains 14 residues. From germline, CDR1 is SGHRS and CDR2 YFSETQ. The CDR3 bases are TGCGCCAGCAGCGCCGAGACAGGGTCGTGTGGCTACACCTTC. Protein product: CASSAETGSCGYTF.

This clonotype was observed at least ten times. V gene TRBV7-2 combines with J gene TRBJ2-7; 10 bases fit TRBD1. The junction had 1 base not matched to a gene; V was cut back by 5 bases and J by 6 bases. Germline values: CDR1 SGHTA, CDR2 FQGNSA. The CDR3 runs to 12 residues. This CDR3 is CASSRDRGEQYF. The CDR3 DNA is TGTGCCAGCAGCCGGGACAGGGGCGAGCAGTACTTC. Complete variable domain (other parts from reference TRBV7-2 and TRBJ2-7): GAGVSQSPSNKVTEKGKDVELRCDPISGHTALYWYRQSLGQGLEFLIYFQGNSAPDKSGLPSDRFSAERTGGSVSTLTIQRTQQEDSAVYLCASSRDRGEQYFGPGTRLTVT.

This clonotype has just a few counts. This chain joins TRBV20-1 and TRBJ1-5; D gene uncertain. The CDR3 sequence is 17 residues long. Germline CDR1 is DFQATT and CDR2 is SNEGSKA (reference sequence). Trimming left V 1 base short and J 0 bases short, with 16 bases between. The CDR3 bases are TGCAGTGCTAGAGCGGAGATAGCTACTTATAGCAATCAGCCCCAGCATTTT. Translation gives CSARAEIATYSNQPQHF.

The chain recombines TRBV7-9 with TRBJ1-1; weak D call: TRBD1 (5 bases). The CDR3 loop spans 13 amino acids. CDR1 and CDR2 from the germline V gene are SEHNR and FQNEAQ (reference sequence). V gave up 1 base and J gave up 10 bases, with 13 bases separating them. CDR3 sequence (DNA): TGTGCCAGCAGCTTAGTGGGACCTCACGGAGCTTTCTTT. It is translated as CASSLVGPHGAFF.